Shown below are 14 T cell receptor beta chains from a single sample sequenced in a study of graft-versus-host responses after intestinal transplantation. For these receptors, no antigen is known. Sequenced by immunoSEQ multiplex PCR; TCRdb stores in-frame clones only, minus some. The sample contains 150,000 or so clones, 92% of which appear only once. The sequencing used unstimulated CD4+ T cells sorted from spleen or lymph node cells, collected before intestinal transplant. The source of these receptors is a human donor who received an intestinal transplant.

CDR3 residues: CSVATGVNEKLFF. CDR3 nucleotides: TGCAGCGTTGCGACAGGAGTTAATGAAAAACTGTTTTTT. The chain employs TRBV29-1 and TRBJ1-4, with D perhaps matching TRBD1 (6 bases). With 4 bases removed from V and 4 bases from J, the gap between germline ends came to 10 bases. This CDR3 has 13 residues. Looked up from germline, CDR1 is SQVTM and CDR2 is ANQGSEA.

This chain connects TRBV10-3 to TRBJ1-3; 7 nucleotides agree with TRBD1. CDR1 is ENHRY, CDR2 SYGVKD, per germline. This CDR3 contains 13 residues. V trimming: 9 bases; J trimming: 0 bases; junction bases outside the gene matches: 2. The CDR3 coding sequence is TGTGCCATTACAGGGGCCTCTGGAAACACCATATATTTT. Its translation: CAITGASGNTIYF.

V usage is TRBV4-2 and J usage is TRBJ2-6; perhaps D is TRBD1 or TRBD2 (6 bases each). CDR3 length: 18 residues. CDR1 is LGHNA, CDR2 YNFKEQ, per germline. V was clipped by 2 bases and J by 3 bases, with 17 bases between them. CDR3 amino acids: CASSQKGGKIDGANVLTF. CDR3 nucleotide sequence: TGTGCCAGCAGCCAAAAGGGGGGCAAGATCGATGGGGCCAACGTCCTGACTTTC.

The rearrangement joins TRBV5-1 to TRBJ2-2; 10 bases are a match to TRBD1. J gave up 6 bases and V 4 bases, and 9 bases lay outside the gene matches. Germline V gene lookup returns CDR1 SGHRS and CDR2 YFSETQ. The CDR3 spans 16 residues. The CDR3 here is CASSAKTGGIPGELFF. DNA of the CDR3: TGCGCCAGCAGCGCCAAGACAGGGGGCATACCCGGGGAGCTGTTTTTT.

In its sample, this clone was seen a few times. Here the CDR3 reads CASSVNVGGRADNEQFF. CDR3 bases: TGTGCCAGCAGCGTAAACGTCGGCGGGAGGGCGGACAATGAGCAGTTCTTC. This chain links TRBV9 with TRBJ2-1; 9 nucleotides line up with TRBD2. The CDR3 spans 17 residues. Germline loops: CDR1 SGDLS, CDR2 YYNGEE. V lost 1 base to trimming and J lost 5 bases; unmatched junction nucleotides: 10.

The chain joins TRBV28 to TRBJ2-2; the D gene is possibly TRBD1 (6 bases). The CDR3 runs to 20 residues. From germline, CDR1 is MDHEN and CDR2 SYDVKM. Deletions cut 7 bases from V and 4 bases from J, with 31 bases between. The chain's CDR3 is CASTLRYGRGLTLGTGELFF. CDR3 nucleotide sequence: TGTGCCAGCACTCTCCGGTACGGCAGGGGCCTAACTTTAGGCACCGGGGAGCTGTTTTTT. The entire variable domain, with the rest obtained from reference TRBV28 and TRBJ2-2, is as follows: DVKVTQSSRYLVKRTGEKVFLECVQDMDHENMFWYRQDPGLGLRLIYFSYDVKMKEKGDIPEGYSVSREKKERFSLILESASTNQTSMYLCASTLRYGRGLTLGTGELFFGEGSRLTVL.

The chain joins TRBV18 to TRBJ2-1; D is unresolved. The germline gives CDR1 KGHSH, CDR2 LQKENI. The CDR3 loop spans 16 amino acids. Trimming took 4 bases from V and 0 from J, leaving 13 bases between them. In DNA, the CDR3 is TGTGCCAGCTCACGGAAAACCTTGAGCTCCTACAATGAGCAGTTCTTC. Translated: CASSRKTLSSYNEQFF. Variable domain in full (rest from reference TRBV18 and TRBJ2-1): NAGVMQNPRHLVRRRGQEARLRCSPMKGHSHVYWYRQLPEEGLKFMVYLQKENIIDESGMPKERFSAEFPKEGPSILRIQQVVRGDSAAYFCASSRKTLSSYNEQFFGPGTRLTVL.

The J gene is TRBJ1-2, the V gene TRBV11-2; 8 bases fit TRBD1. This CDR3 is 16 amino acids long. V trimming: 1 base; J trimming: 5 bases; junction bases outside the gene matches: 9. Germline CDR1 reads SGHAT; CDR2 reads FQNNGV. The DNA for the CDR3 is TGTGCCAGCAGCTTAGCAGGACAGGGCCCTTGGTATGGCTACACCTTC. This sequence encodes CASSLAGQGPWYGYTF.

The J gene is TRBJ1-1, the V gene TRBV6-5; D unresolved. V was shortened by 2 bases and J by 3 bases, with 16 bases between the two germline ends. The CDR3 has 16 residues. Germline CDR1 reads MNHEY; CDR2 reads SVGAGI. The CDR3 nucleotides read TGTGCCAGCAGTTACCCCCCTCCCGACATGTACACTGAAGCTTTCTTT. It yields the protein CASSYPPPDMYTEAFF.

This chain links TRBV6-1 with TRBJ1-1, with a tentative D call TRBD1 (6 bases). This CDR3 region has 13 residues. The V end was cut by 4 bases, the J end by 8 bases, with 14 bases between. CDR1 is MNHNS, CDR2 SASEGT, per germline. DNA of the CDR3: TGTGCCAGCAGTGCCACGAGGGGGGGCGAAGCTTTCTTT. Its translation: CASSATRGGEAFF.

The chain links TRBV5-1 to TRBJ2-3; D may be TRBD2 (5 bases). The CDR3 runs to 12 residues. Trimming took off 4 bases at V and 2 bases at J, with 5 bases between the two ends. CDR1 and CDR2 from the germline V gene are SGHRS and YFSETQ. The CDR3 DNA is TGCGCCAGCAGCCGGGACACAGATACGCAGTATTTT. Its protein product is CASSRDTDTQYF.

This clone was seen more than once but under ten times. This CDR3 reads CASRKGQAVGTQYF. The CDR3 DNA reads as TGTGCCAGCAGGAAGGGACAGGCCGTCGGGACCCAGTACTTC. The chain uses TRBV6-6 and TRBJ2-5; TRBD1 matches at 8 bases. Looked up from germline, CDR1 is MNHNY and CDR2 is SVGAGI (reference sequence). The CDR3 sequence is 14 residues long. V lost 6 bases and J lost 7; bases outside the gene matches: 10.

The chain couples TRBV19 to TRBJ2-2, with D maybe TRBD1 (5 bases). Deletions cut 0 bases from V and 0 bases from J, with 5 bases between. This CDR3 region has 15 residues. Germline loops: CDR1 LNHDA, CDR2 SQIVND (reference sequence). CDR3 residues: CASSIEGANTGELFF. As DNA, the CDR3 is TGTGCCAGTAGTATAGAAGGGGCGAACACCGGGGAGCTGTTTTTT.

This chain uses TRBV28 with TRBJ2-7; D is unresolved. V lost 3 bases and J 3 bases, leaving 6 bases between the germline ends. Germline CDR1 reads MDHEN; CDR2 reads SYDVKM. The CDR3 has 12 amino acids. CDR3 sequence reads: CASSFPDYEQYF. Here the CDR3 DNA reads TGTGCCAGCAGTTTCCCTGACTACGAGCAGTACTTC.